This TCR beta chain was sequenced during a study of T cells after yellow fever vaccination. Study summary: The authors prepared low-cell-number fractions using SMART-Seq v4 Ultra Low Input. Points from the study as a whole: Contaminants from the bulk population, in the form of abundant clonotypes, could be found in FACS-sorted repertoires.

Conversion of TCR transcripts into cDNA relied on 5'RACE template switching, which added a universal primer site and UMIs. TCRdb analysed the 5' RACE reads with MiXCR anew, one entry per CDR3 protein. The sample yields 200,000 to 300,000 distinct CDR3 sequences, more than 6.5% seen once. From germline, CDR1 is SGHTA and CDR2 FQGNSA. The CDR3 totals 14 residues. Trimming took off 1 base at V and 4 bases at J, with 9 bases between the two ends. To note about this clonotype: Its antigen is unknown.

The receptor was derived from a man aged 30-40 years who received the YFV17D yellow fever vaccine. This sample comprised CD4+ T cells sorted from PBMCs, obtained on the day of the yellow fever booster vaccination. V usage is TRBV7-2 and J usage is TRBJ2-3; a weak D match, TRBD2 (5 bases). The CDR3 sequence: CASSLGPGSDTQYF. The CDR3 region has the DNA TGTGCCAGCAGCTTAGGTCCGGGGTCAGATACGCAGTATTTT.